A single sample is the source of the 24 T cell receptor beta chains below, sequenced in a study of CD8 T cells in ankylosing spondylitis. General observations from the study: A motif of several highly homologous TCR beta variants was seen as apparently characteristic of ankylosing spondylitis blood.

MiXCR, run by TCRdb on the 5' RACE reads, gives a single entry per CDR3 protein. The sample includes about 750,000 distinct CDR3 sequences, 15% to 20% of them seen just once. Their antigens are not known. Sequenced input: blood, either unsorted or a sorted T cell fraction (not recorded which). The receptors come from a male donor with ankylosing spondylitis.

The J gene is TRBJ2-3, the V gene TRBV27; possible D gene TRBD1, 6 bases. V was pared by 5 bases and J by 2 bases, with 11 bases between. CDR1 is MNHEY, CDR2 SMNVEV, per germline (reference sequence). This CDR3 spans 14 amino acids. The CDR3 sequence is CASSPWDNTDTQYF. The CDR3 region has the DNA TGTGCCAGCAGTCCCTGGGACAACACAGATACGCAGTATTTT.

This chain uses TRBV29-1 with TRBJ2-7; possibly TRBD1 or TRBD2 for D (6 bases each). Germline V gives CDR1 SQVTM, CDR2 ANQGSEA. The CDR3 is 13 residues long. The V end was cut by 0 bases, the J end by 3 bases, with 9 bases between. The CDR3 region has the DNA TGCAGCGTTGAAGATGGGGGGCGCTACGAGCAGTACTTC. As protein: CSVEDGGRYEQYF.

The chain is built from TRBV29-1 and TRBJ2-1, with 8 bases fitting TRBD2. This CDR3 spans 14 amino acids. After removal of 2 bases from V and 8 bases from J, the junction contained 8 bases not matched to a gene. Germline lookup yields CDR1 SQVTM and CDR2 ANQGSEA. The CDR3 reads CSVELAGSLYEQFF. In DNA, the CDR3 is TGCAGCGTTGAATTAGCGGGATCATTATATGAGCAGTTCTTC.

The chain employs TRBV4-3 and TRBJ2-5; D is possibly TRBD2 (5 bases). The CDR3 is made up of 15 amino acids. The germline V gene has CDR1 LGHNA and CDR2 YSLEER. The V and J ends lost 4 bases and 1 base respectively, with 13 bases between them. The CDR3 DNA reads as TGCGCCAGCAGCCTCTTTGCCCGGGGCCAAGAGACCCAGTACTTC. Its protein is CASSLFARGQETQYF.

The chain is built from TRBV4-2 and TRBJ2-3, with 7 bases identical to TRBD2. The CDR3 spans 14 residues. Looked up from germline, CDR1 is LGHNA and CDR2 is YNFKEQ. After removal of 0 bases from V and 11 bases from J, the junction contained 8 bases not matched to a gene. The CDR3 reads CASSQDLGRPWQYF. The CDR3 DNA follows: TGTGCCAGCAGCCAAGATCTCGGGAGGCCTTGGCAGTATTTT.

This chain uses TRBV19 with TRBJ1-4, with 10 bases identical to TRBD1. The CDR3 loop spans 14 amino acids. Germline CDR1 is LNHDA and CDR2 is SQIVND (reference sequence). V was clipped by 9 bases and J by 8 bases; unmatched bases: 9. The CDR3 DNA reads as TGTGCCAGCAACGATGGACAGGGGGGCGAAAAACTGTTTTTT. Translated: CASNDGQGGEKLFF.

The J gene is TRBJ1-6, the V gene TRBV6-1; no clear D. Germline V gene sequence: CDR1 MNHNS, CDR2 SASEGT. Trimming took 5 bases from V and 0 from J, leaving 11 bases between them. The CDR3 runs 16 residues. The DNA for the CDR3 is TGTGCCAGCAGTAAGTCAGCGAGCTCCTATAATTCACCCCTCCACTTT. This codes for CASSKSASSYNSPLHF.

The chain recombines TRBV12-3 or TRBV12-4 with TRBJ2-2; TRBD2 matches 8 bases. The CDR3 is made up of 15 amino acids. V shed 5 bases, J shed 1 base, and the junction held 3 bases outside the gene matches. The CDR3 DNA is TGTGCCAGCAGTCCGACTAGCGAGAACACCGGGGAGCTGTTTTTT. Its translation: CASSPTSENTGELFF.

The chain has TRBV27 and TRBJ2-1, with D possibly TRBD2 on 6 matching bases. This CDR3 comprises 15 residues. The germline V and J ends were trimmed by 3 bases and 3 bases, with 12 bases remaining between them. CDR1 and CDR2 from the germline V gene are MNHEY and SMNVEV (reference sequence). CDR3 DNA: TGTGCCAGCAGTTTCCGGGACTTATTCTACAATGAGCAGTTCTTC. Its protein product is CASSFRDLFYNEQFF.

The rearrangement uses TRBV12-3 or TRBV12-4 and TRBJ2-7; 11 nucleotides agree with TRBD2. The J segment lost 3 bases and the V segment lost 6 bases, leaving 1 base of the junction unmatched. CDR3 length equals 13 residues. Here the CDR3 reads CASSGTSGYEQYF. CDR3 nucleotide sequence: TGTGCCAGCAGCGGGACTAGCGGCTACGAGCAGTACTTC.

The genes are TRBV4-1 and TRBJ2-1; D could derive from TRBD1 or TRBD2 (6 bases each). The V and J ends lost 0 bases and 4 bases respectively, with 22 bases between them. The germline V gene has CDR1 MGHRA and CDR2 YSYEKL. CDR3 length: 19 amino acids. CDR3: CASSQDGSGAHHRYNEQFF. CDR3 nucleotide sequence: TGCGCCAGCAGCCAAGATGGGTCGGGGGCCCACCATCGATACAATGAGCAGTTCTTC.

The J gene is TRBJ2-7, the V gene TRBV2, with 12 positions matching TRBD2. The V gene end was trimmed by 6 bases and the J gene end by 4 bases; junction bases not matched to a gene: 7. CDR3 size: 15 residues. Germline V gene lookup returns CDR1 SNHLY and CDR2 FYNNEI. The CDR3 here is CASSLRTSGMYEQYF. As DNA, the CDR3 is TGTGCCAGCAGCCTACGGACTAGCGGGATGTACGAGCAGTACTTC.

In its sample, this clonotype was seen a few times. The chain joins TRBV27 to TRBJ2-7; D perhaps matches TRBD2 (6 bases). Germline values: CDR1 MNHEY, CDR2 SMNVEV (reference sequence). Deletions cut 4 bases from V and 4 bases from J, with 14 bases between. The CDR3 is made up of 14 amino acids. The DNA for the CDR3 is TGTGCCAGCAGTTCCGACCACAGCGGGTACGAGCAGTACTTC. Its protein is CASSSDHSGYEQYF.

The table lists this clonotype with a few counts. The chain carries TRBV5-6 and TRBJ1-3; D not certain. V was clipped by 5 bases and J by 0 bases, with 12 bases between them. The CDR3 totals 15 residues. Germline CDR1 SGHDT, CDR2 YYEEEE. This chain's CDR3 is CASRPATTSGNTIYF. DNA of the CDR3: TGTGCCAGCAGGCCCGCTACGACCTCTGGAAACACCATATATTTT.

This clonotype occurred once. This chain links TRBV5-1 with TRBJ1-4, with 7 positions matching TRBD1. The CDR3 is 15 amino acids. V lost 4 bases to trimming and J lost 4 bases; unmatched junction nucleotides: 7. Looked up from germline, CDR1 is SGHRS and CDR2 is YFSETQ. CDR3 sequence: CASSQWDSSNEKLFF. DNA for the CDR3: TGCGCCAGCAGCCAGTGGGACAGCAGTAATGAAAAACTGTTTTTT. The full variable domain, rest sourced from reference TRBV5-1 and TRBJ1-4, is KAGVTQTPRYLIKTRGQQVTLSCSPISGHRSVSWYQQTPGQGLQFLFEYFSETQRNKGNFPGRFSGRQFSNSRSEMNVSTLELGDSALYLCASSQWDSSNEKLFFGSGTQLSVL.

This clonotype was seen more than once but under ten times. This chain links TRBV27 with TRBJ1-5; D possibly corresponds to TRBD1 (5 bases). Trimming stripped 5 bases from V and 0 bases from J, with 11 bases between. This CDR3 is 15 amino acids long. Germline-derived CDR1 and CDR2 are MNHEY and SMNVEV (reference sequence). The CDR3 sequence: CASSIGTASNQPQHF. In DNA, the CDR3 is TGTGCCAGCAGTATCGGGACGGCTAGCAATCAGCCCCAGCATTTT.

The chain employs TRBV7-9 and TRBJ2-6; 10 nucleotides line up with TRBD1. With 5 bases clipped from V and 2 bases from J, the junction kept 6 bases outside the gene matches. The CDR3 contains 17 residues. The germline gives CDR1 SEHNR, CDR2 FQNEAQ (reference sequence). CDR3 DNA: TGTGCCAGCAGCCTTATGACAGGGGGCGCTGGGGCCAACGTCCTGACTTTC. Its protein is CASSLMTGGAGANVLTF.

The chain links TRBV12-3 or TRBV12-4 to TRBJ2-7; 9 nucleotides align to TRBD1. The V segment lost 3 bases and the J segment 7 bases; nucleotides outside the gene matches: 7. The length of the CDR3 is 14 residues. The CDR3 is CASSFWTGASEQYF. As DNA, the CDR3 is TGTGCCAGCAGTTTCTGGACAGGGGCTTCTGAGCAGTACTTC.

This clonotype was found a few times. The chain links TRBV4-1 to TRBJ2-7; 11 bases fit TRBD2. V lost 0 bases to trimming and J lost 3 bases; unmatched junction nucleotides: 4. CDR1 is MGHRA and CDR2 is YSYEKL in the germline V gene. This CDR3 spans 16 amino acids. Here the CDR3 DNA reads TGCGCCAGCAGCCAAGATGCTAGCGGGAGGCTCTACGAGCAGTACTTC. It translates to CASSQDASGRLYEQYF.

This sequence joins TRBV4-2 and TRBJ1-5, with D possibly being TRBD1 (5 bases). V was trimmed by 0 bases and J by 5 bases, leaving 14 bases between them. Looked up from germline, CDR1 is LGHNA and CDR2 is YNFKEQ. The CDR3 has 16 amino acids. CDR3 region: CASSQDWGVTDQPQHF. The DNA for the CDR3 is TGTGCCAGCAGCCAAGATTGGGGGGTAACGGATCAGCCCCAGCATTTT.

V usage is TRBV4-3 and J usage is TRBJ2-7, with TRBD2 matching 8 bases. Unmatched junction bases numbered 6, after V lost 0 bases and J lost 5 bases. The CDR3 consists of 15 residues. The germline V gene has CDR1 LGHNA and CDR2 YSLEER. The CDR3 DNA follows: TGCGCCAGCAGCCAAGAGGCTAGCGGGTCACACGAGCAGTACTTC. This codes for CASSQEASGSHEQYF.

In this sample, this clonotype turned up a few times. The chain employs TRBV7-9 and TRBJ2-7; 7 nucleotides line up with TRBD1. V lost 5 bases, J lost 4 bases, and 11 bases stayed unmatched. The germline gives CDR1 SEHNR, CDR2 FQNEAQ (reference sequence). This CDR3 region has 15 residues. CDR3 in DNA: TGTGCCAGCAGCCTCCCCGTGGGACAGCGTTACGAGCAGTACTTC. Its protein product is CASSLPVGQRYEQYF.

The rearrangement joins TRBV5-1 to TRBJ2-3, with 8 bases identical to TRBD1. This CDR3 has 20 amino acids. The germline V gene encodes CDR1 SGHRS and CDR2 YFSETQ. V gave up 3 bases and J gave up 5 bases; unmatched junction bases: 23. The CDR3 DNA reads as TGCGCCAGCAGCTCGCGTACCACAGGGGGTTTCGCTTCGGATCTAGATACGCAGTATTTT. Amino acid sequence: CASSSRTTGGFASDLDTQYF. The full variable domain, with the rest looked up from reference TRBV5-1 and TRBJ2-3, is KAGVTQTPRYLIKTRGQQVTLSCSPISGHRSVSWYQQTPGQGLQFLFEYFSETQRNKGNFPGRFSGRQFSNSRSEMNVSTLELGDSALYLCASSSRTTGGFASDLDTQYFGPGTRLTVL.

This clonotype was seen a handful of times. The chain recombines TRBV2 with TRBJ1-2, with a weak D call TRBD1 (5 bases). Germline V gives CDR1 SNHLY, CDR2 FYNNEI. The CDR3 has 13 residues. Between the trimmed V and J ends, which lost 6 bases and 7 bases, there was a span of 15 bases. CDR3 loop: CASRASGTSGYTF. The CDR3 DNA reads TGTGCCAGCAGGGCCTCGGGGACCTCTGGCTACACCTTC.